These T cell receptor beta chains were read from a single sample in a study of cytomegalovirus exposure and HLA in healthy donors. Assay: immunoSEQ multiplex PCR; the TCRdb copy retains only in-frame clones and omits some. The table lists about 4,500 clones, 81% of them singletons. Sequencing used PBMCs. The source of these receptors is a woman between 40 and 50 years old in good health and CMV-seropositive. The CDR3 runs from the conserved cysteine through the conserved F or W. A D gene is named only where the DNA matches it firmly. The listing skips clone size in some rows; elsewhere it reads once, few, many or a size class.

d_call clone_size j_call v_call cdr3_nt cdr3_aa
TRBD2 few TRBJ2-5 TRBV29-1 TGCAGCGTTGAAGTGGCGGGAGCAGAGACCCAGTACTTC CSVEVAGAETQYF
- - TRBJ2-5 TRBV30 TGTGCCTGGAGCGAACAGGGTGGAGAGACCCAGTACTTC CAWSEQGGETQYF
- few TRBJ1-2 TRBV11-2 TGTGCCAGCAGCTCGATCGGCCAGAGGGGCTACACCTTC CASSSIGQRGYTF
TRBD1 - TRBJ1-6 TRBV15 TGTGCCACCAGCAGAGCCGGGACAGGGGCCTCACCCCTCCACTTT CATSRAGTGASPLHF
- - TRBJ1-2 TRBV30 TGTGCCTGGAGCAAAGTGTCAGCTAACTATGGCTACACCTTC CAWSKVSANYGYTF
- once TRBJ1-1 TRBV30 TGTGCCTGGAGTGTGAGTTTGAACACTGAAGCTTTCTTT CAWSVSLNTEAFF
TRBD2 few TRBJ2-7 TRBV15 TGTGCCACCAGCAGGAGCCTCAGGACTAGCGGGACGGGAGAGCAGTACTTC CATSRSLRTSGTGEQYF
- - TRBJ2-1 TRBV30 TGTGCCTGGACTCCCAGGGCCAATGAGCAGTTCTTC CAWTPRANEQFF
- - TRBJ1-4 TRBV29-1 TGCAGCGTTACTGACGGGGAAAAACTGTTTTTT CSVTDGEKLFF
- - TRBJ2-1 TRBV29-1 TGCAGCGTTGACCTGGCGGTTCGTGAGCAGTTCTTC CSVDLAVREQFF
TRBD2 - TRBJ2-5 TRBV6-5 TGTGCCAGCAGAGGGGCGGGGGGCCAAGAGACCCAGTACTTC CASRGAGGQETQYF
- - TRBJ1-2 TRBV29-1 TGCAGCTCACGCTGGGGCCAGGGCCAGGGCTACACCTTC CSSRWGQGQGYTF
- once TRBJ2-7 TRBV6-1 TGTGCCAGCAGTGAAGGGACTGGACTCTACGAGCAGTACTTC CASSEGTGLYEQYF
- - TRBJ1-2 TRBV6-5 TGTGCCAGCGCGACAGTGAACTATGGCTACACCTTC CASATVNYGYTF
TRBD2 - TRBJ2-7 TRBV30 TGTGCCTGGAGTTATCCTGGGACTAGCGGGAGGCGCAGCTCCTACGAGCAGTACTTC CAWSYPGTSGRRSSYEQYF
TRBD2 once TRBJ2-1 TRBV29-1 TGCAGTGATGGCTGGGGGGGCAATGAGCAGTTCTTC CSDGWGGNEQFF
- - TRBJ2-3 TRBV6-1 TGTGCCAGCAGCTCGACGGTGGAGGTATTGGATACGCAGTATTTT CASSSTVEVLDTQYF